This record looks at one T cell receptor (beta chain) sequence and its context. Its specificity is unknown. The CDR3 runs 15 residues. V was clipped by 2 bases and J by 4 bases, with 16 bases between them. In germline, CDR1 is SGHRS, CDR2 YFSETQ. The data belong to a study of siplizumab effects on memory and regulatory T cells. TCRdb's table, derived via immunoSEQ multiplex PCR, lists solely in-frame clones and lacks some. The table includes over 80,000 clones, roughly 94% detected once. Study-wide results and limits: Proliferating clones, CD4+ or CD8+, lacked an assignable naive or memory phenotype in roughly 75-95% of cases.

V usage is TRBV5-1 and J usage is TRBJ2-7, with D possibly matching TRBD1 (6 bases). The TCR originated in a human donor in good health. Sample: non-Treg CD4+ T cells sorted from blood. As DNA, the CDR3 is TGCGCCAGCAGCTTTACAGGGTCCAGCTCGTACGAGCAGTACTTC. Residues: CASSFTGSSSYEQYF.